This TCR beta chain emerged from a study of blood T cell repertoires in COVID-19. Study-level background: Sites in the United States, Italy and Spain provided acute and convalescent COVID-19 samples.

Per the study methods: Estimation of nucleated cell counts was performed using reference gene primer amplification. TCRdb keeps only in-frame clones here, not all; method: immunoSEQ multiplex PCR. Clonal size and the V and J genes are those of that table, whereas D and trimming came from the DNA. The sample holds around 60,000 clones; approximately 77% are singletons and the top ten take 25% to 40%. The CDR3 is 15 amino acids. CDR1 MDHEN and CDR2 SYDVKM come from the germline V gene. Trimming pared 2 bases from V and 0 bases from J, leaving 7 bases between. The sequenced sample consisted of peripheral blood. The sequence was collected from a human donor in a cohort sampled during active COVID-19. V usage is TRBV28 and J usage is TRBJ1-4; D gene unclear. DNA of the CDR3: TGTGCCAGCAGTTTACCCCCAACAACTAATGAAAAACTGTTTTTT. Residues: CASSLPPTTNEKLFF.